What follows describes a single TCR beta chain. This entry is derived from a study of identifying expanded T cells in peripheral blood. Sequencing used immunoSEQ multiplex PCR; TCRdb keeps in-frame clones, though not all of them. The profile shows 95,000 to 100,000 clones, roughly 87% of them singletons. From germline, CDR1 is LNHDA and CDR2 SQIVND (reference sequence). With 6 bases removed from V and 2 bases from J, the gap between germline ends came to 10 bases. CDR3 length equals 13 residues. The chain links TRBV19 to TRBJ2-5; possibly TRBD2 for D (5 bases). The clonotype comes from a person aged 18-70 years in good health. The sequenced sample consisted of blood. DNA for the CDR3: TGTGCCAGTAGGCAAGACTATCAAGAGACCCAGTACTTC. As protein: CASRQDYQETQYF.